The 25 T cell receptor beta chains below come from one sample, sequenced in a study of Graves' ophthalmopathy and Graves' hyperthyroidism. Amplified TCR beta CDR3 regions were obtained using RNA transcripts as template. RT-PCR was first run with HTBI primers, then multiplex PCR in a second round. TCRdb processed the multiplex PCR reads anew with MiXCR; each CDR3 protein has one entry. The sample contains a few hundred thousand distinct CDR3 sequences, approximately 37% of which appear only once. The sample was peripheral blood or thyroid tissue (not recorded which). The receptors derive from an adult man with Graves' hyperthyroidism.

This clonotype was seen many times. This chain uses TRBV12-3 or TRBV12-4 with TRBJ1-2; D perhaps matches TRBD1 (6 bases). The CDR3 extends over 13 amino acids. V was trimmed by 6 bases and J by 9 bases, leaving 17 bases between them. CDR3 nucleotides: TGTGCCAGCAGGGGGACATCGGGTAGGAGCTACACCTTC. It codes for CASRGTSGRSYTF.

This clonotype was seen only a few times. The rearrangement joins TRBV27 to TRBJ2-7; TRBD2 might be the D (6 bases). This CDR3 region has 14 residues. V shed 2 bases and J shed 6 bases, with 14 bases lying between them. Per germline, CDR1 MNHEY and CDR2 SMNVEV (reference sequence). CDR3 sequence (DNA): TGTGCCAGCAGTTTACAAGCGGGCCGGGGCGAGCAGTACTTC. Residues: CASSLQAGRGEQYF.

The chain employs TRBV29-1 and TRBJ1-4, with 7 bases identical to TRBD1. Germline values: CDR1 SQVTM, CDR2 ANQGSEA. There are 14 residues in the CDR3. V lost 4 bases, J lost 6 bases, and 8 bases stayed unmatched. The CDR3 sequence: CSVVEGGRDEKLFF. Written as DNA, the CDR3 is TGCAGCGTTGTAGAAGGGGGCCGAGATGAAAAACTGTTTTTT.

The chain uses TRBV29-1 and TRBJ2-5, with D possibly TRBD2 on 5 matching bases. Germline CDR1 SQVTM, CDR2 ANQGSEA. V shed 8 bases and J shed 5 bases, with 9 bases lying between them. This CDR3 has 10 amino acids. This CDR3 is CSLASETQYF. The CDR3 DNA follows: TGCAGCTTAGCGTCTGAGACCCAGTACTTC.

The chain couples TRBV12-3 or TRBV12-4 to TRBJ2-6; 9 bases align to TRBD1. V was clipped by 3 bases and J by 0 bases; unmatched bases: 12. The CDR3 is made up of 20 amino acids. This chain's CDR3 is CASSFLIGTGLHSGANVLTF. The CDR3 DNA reads TGTGCCAGCAGTTTTCTCATCGGGACAGGGCTCCACTCTGGGGCCAACGTCCTGACTTTC.

The V and J genes are TRBV29-1 and TRBJ1-5; D is perhaps TRBD1 (5 bases). Germline V gives CDR1 SQVTM, CDR2 ANQGSEA. This CDR3 comprises 13 residues. V lost 2 bases and J 7 bases, leaving 12 bases between the germline ends. The CDR3 sequence: CSVERFEGQPQHF. CDR3 DNA: TGCAGCGTTGAAAGGTTTGAGGGGCAGCCCCAGCATTTT.

The J gene is TRBJ1-2, the V gene TRBV28; 8 bases fit TRBD1. Germline V gives CDR1 MDHEN, CDR2 SYDVKM. The V gene end was trimmed by 5 bases and the J gene end by 3 bases; junction bases not matched to a gene: 8. There are 15 residues in the CDR3. The CDR3 DNA sequence: TGTGCCAGCAGTGACAGGGGACGTAAGGACTATGGCTACACCTTC. Amino acids: CASSDRGRKDYGYTF.

This clonotype occurred many times. The chain recombines TRBV20-1 with TRBJ1-2; D is uncertain. V lost 3 bases, J lost 5 bases, and 13 bases lay in between. The CDR3 is 13 amino acids. The V gene's germline CDR1 is DFQATT and CDR2 SNEGSKA (reference sequence). CDR3 sequence (DNA): TGCAGTGCTAGTTGGCAGTCCCAATATGGCTACACCTTC. Its protein product is CSASWQSQYGYTF.

This clonotype occurred many times. V is TRBV7-8 and J is TRBJ1-5; 7 nucleotides match TRBD1. Unmatched junction bases numbered 4, after V lost 5 bases and J lost 3 bases. The CDR3 spans 14 residues. From germline, CDR1 is SGHVS and CDR2 FQNEAQ. The chain's CDR3 is CASSPDRVNQPQHF. In DNA, the CDR3 is TGTGCCAGCAGCCCAGACAGGGTCAATCAGCCCCAGCATTTT.

This chain connects TRBV7-2 to TRBJ1-4, with 10 bases lining up with TRBD1. Losses at the gene ends were 6 bases for V and 7 bases for J; bases not matched to a gene: 2. The CDR3 spans 13 residues. CDR1 is SGHTA and CDR2 is FQGNSA in the germline V gene. The CDR3 DNA reads TGTGCCAGCAGTGACAGGGGGCTTGAAAAACTGTTTTTT. It codes for CASSDRGLEKLFF.

This clonotype was found once. This CDR3 reads CASSLRSGLAGGSHEQYF. CDR3 DNA: TGTGCCAGCAGCCTAAGATCGGGACTAGCGGGAGGGAGCCACGAGCAGTACTTC. V is TRBV7-8 and J is TRBJ2-5; 16 bases fit TRBD2. The DNA end is more similar to TRBJ2-7, so the J call may be wrong. The CDR3 sequence is 18 residues long. The germline V gene has CDR1 SGHVS and CDR2 FQNEAQ.

This clonotype was counted ten times or more. The chain joins TRBV5-1 to TRBJ1-1; unclear D gene. Germline V lookup: CDR1 SGHRS, CDR2 YFSETQ. Between the trimmed V and J ends, which lost 4 bases and 1 base, there was a span of 11 bases. The CDR3 runs to 14 residues. The CDR3 sequence: CASSRTTTNTEAFF. DNA of the CDR3: TGCGCCAGCAGCCGGACGACAACGAACACTGAAGCTTTCTTT.

The chain joins TRBV25-1 to TRBJ2-2; possibly TRBD1 or TRBD2 for D (5 bases each). The V gene's germline CDR1 is MGHDK and CDR2 SYGVNS. V was cut by 6 bases and J by 0 bases, with 14 bases left in between. The CDR3 is 16 residues long. DNA of the CDR3: TGTGCCAGCAGGCCATCGGGGACCGCGAACACCGGGGAGCTGTTTTTT. Its translation is CASRPSGTANTGELFF. The variable domain in full, with the rest retrieved from reference TRBV25-1 and TRBJ2-2, is EADIYQTPRYLVIGTGKKITLECSQTMGHDKMYWYQQDPGMELHLIHYSYGVNSTEKGDLSSESTVSRIRTEHFPLTLESARPSHTSQYLCASRPSGTANTGELFFGEGSRLTVL.

The sample holds many counts of this clonotype. The V and J genes are TRBV11-3 and TRBJ2-7; the match to TRBD2 covers 14 bases. Germline V CDR1 and CDR2: SGHNT, YENEEA. Trimming cost V 1 base and J 5 bases; bases outside gene matches: 4. CDR3 length equals 16 residues. CDR3 sequence reads: CASSLVTSGRDNEQYF. The CDR3 nucleotides are TGTGCCAGCAGCTTAGTGACTAGCGGGAGGGATAACGAGCAGTACTTC.

This clonotype was seen at least ten times. J is TRBJ1-1 and V is TRBV19; no clear D. The V and J ends lost 3 bases and 4 bases respectively, with 9 bases between them. Germline V gene lookup returns CDR1 LNHDA and CDR2 SQIVND (reference sequence). The CDR3 length is 13 residues. The chain's CDR3 is CASSMLGSTEAFF. In nucleotides, the CDR3 is TGTGCCAGTAGTATGCTGGGTAGCACTGAAGCTTTCTTT. The whole variable domain, remainder taken from reference TRBV19 and TRBJ1-1, is DGGITQSPKYLFRKEGQNVTLSCEQNLNHDAMYWYRQDPGQGLRLIYYSQIVNDFQKGDIAEGYSVSREKKESFPLTVTSAQKNPTAFYLCASSMLGSTEAFFGQGTRLTVV.

CDR3 loop: CASSPGPGSLEAFF. In DNA, the CDR3 is TGTGCCAGCAGCCCAGGACCGGGCAGCCTTGAAGCTTTCTTT. J is TRBJ1-1 and V is TRBV7-9; D is ambiguous. CDR1 SEHNR and CDR2 FQNEAQ come from the germline V gene (reference sequence). CDR3 size: 14 residues. V shed 5 bases and J shed 7 bases, with 17 bases lying between them.

This clonotype was seen many times. V usage is TRBV7-8 and J usage is TRBJ1-3; D unresolved. Germline CDR1 reads SGHVS; CDR2 reads FQNEAQ. The CDR3 has 14 amino acids. The V end was cut by 5 bases, the J end by 9 bases, with 17 bases between. CDR3 sequence: CASSPGALPSTIYF. CDR3 sequence (DNA): TGTGCCAGCAGCCCGGGAGCTCTCCCGAGCACCATATATTTT.

The genes are TRBV7-8 and TRBJ2-3; TRBD1 might be the D (8 bases). The germline gives CDR1 SGHVS, CDR2 FQNEAQ. V was trimmed by 4 bases and J by 2 bases, leaving 13 bases between them. The CDR3 contains 15 residues. The CDR3 is CASSYRGTNTDTQYF. DNA of the CDR3: TGTGCCAGCAGCTACAGGGGGACTAACACAGATACGCAGTATTTT.

This clonotype has at least ten counts. The rearrangement links TRBV20-1 to TRBJ1-4, with D perhaps TRBD1 (5 bases). CDR1 is DFQATT, CDR2 SNEGSKA, per germline (reference sequence). CDR3 length: 13 amino acids. V lost 5 bases and J lost 0, with 7 bases in between. The DNA of the CDR3 is TGCAGTGCTGGGGGTGCAACTAATGAAAAACTGTTTTTT. It is translated as CSAGGATNEKLFF.

A remark on this clonotype: This may be a read error, as it is one base from a much larger clone. This sequence joins TRBV14 and TRBJ1-1; no clear D gene. The CDR3 sequence is 11 residues long. In germline, CDR1 is SGHDN, CDR2 FVKESK. Trimming shortened V by 3 bases and J by 6 bases, and 5 bases separated the two germline ends. The CDR3 here is CASSQRAEAFF. The DNA for the CDR3 is TGTGCCAGCAGCCAGAGGGCTGAAGCTTTCTTT.

The chain couples TRBV5-1 to TRBJ2-5; D unclear. This CDR3 is built from 11 residues. Germline V gene data show CDR1 as SGHRS and CDR2 as YFSETQ. V gave up 5 bases and J gave up 4 bases, with 6 bases separating them. In nucleotides, the CDR3 is TGCGCCAGCAGAGAGGCAGAGACCCAGTACTTC. Translated: CASREAETQYF.

This chain uses TRBV3-1 with TRBJ1-5; tentative D call: TRBD1 (6 bases). Trimming removed 4 bases from V and 11 bases from J, with 15 bases in between. CDR1 is LGHDT and CDR2 is YNNKEL in the germline V gene (reference sequence). This CDR3 has 13 residues. The CDR3: CASSPGAGGAQHF. The CDR3 DNA is TGTGCCAGCAGCCCAGGGGCTGGGGGGGCCCAGCATTTT.

This clonotype was seen a few times. The chain joins TRBV6-5 to TRBJ1-5; D may be TRBD1 (6 bases). This CDR3 is built from 15 residues. Germline assignment: CDR1 MNHEY and CDR2 SVGAGI. V shed 6 bases and J shed 5 bases, with 17 bases lying between them. The CDR3, as DNA: TGTGCCAGCAGATCGGACAGTAGAAGGGATCAGCCCCAGCATTTT. This encodes CASRSDSRRDQPQHF.

This clonotype was seen repeatedly, ten times or more. V is TRBV10-2 and J is TRBJ1-2; TRBD1 agrees at 7 bases. The germline V gene has CDR1 WSHSY and CDR2 SAAADI. CDR3 length: 16 amino acids. With V trimmed by 3 bases and J by 4 bases, 11 bases remained unmatched. DNA of the CDR3: TGCGCCAGCAGTGACGTAGTGGGACAGTATTTCTATGGCTACACCTTC. Protein: CASSDVVGQYFYGYTF.

V is TRBV20-1 and J is TRBJ2-5, with 7 nucleotides matching TRBD1. Germline lookup yields CDR1 DFQATT and CDR2 SNEGSKA (reference sequence). With 3 bases clipped from V and 4 bases from J, the junction kept 11 bases outside the gene matches. CDR3 length: 15 amino acids. The CDR3 reads CSASSKRQGVETQYF. CDR3 coding DNA: TGCAGTGCTAGCAGCAAGAGACAGGGCGTAGAGACCCAGTACTTC.